A selection of T cell receptor beta chains follows, all from one sample in a study of blood T cell repertoires in COVID-19. Assay used: immunoSEQ multiplex PCR; TCRdb lists only in-frame clones, some missing. The data show roughly 110,000 clones, around 90% seen once. Sequencing input: peripheral blood. The receptors stem from a man in his forties or fifties with active or convalescent COVID-19. Both conserved end residues are part of each CDR3. A D gene is named only where the DNA matches it firmly. Size is omitted from some rows. Given values are once, few, many or a class for expanded clones.

j_call clone_size d_call v_call cdr3_nt cdr3_aa
TRBJ2-7 - TRBD1 TRBV19 TGTGCCAGTAGTATAGCCGGCAGGGGGATATACGAGCAGTACTTC CASSIAGRGIYEQYF
TRBJ2-7 - TRBD1 TRBV5-1 TGCGCCAGCAGCTTGGAGGCAGGGGGCCTGGACGAGCAGTACTTC CASSLEAGGLDEQYF
TRBJ2-1 - TRBD2 TRBV18 TGTGCCAGCTCAACTTCGTTAGGGGTAGCGGGGCACAATGAGCAGTTCTTC CASSTSLGVAGHNEQFF
TRBJ2-2 - - TRBV30 TGTGCCTGGAGTGGGACAATAAACACCGGGGAGCTGTTTTTT CAWSGTINTGELFF
TRBJ1-3 - TRBD1 TRBV19 TGTGCCAGTAGTGGGGTATCCGGGACAGGCGGCTCTGGAAACACCATATATTTT CASSGVSGTGGSGNTIYF
TRBJ1-2 once - TRBV28 TGTGCCAGCAGACTTAACCACCAGGGTGGGGTCACCTTC CASRLNHQGGVTF
TRBJ1-6 once TRBD1 TRBV7-3 TGTGCCAGCAGTACCGGGACAGGATATTCACCCCTCCACTTT CASSTGTGYSPLHF
TRBJ2-3 - - TRBV5-1 TGCGCCAGCAGCTTGTCAAGCACAGATACGCAGTATTTT CASSLSSTDTQYF
TRBJ2-7 - - TRBV19 TGTGCCAGTAGGTTATATTCCGAGGGCATCTACGAGCAGTACTTC CASRLYSEGIYEQYF
TRBJ1-5 - TRBD1 TRBV3-1/TRBV3-2 TGTGCCAGCAGCCATACGACAGGGGGAAGCCAGCCCCAGCATTTT CASSHTTGGSQPQHF
TRBJ1-1 - - TRBV19 TGTGCCAGTAGTATACTCCCGGGGGGTGAAGCTTTCTTT CASSILPGGEAFF
TRBJ1-4 - TRBD1 TRBV3-1/TRBV3-2 TGTGCCAGCCGAGTGGGCGCCCAGACAGGGGGAGATTTGTTTTTT CASRVGAQTGGDLFF
TRBJ1-5 - - TRBV12-3/TRBV12-4 TGTGCCACCACCCCGGAGCTCAATCAGCCCCAGCATTTT CATTPELNQPQHF
TRBJ1-2 - - TRBV2 TGTGCCAGCAGGCAGGGTTTGGATGGCTACACCTTC CASRQGLDGYTF
TRBJ2-5 - TRBD2 TRBV7-3 TGTGCCAGCAGGACTAGCGGGACCAGTCAAGAGACCCAGTACTTC CASRTSGTSQETQYF
TRBJ2-4 - - TRBV19 TGTGCCAGTAGCGACTTAGACAGGATAAAAAACATTCAGTACTTC CASSDLDRIKNIQYF
TRBJ2-7 - - TRBV7-2 TGTGCCAGCAGCTTAAGCGGCGGCCCGTACGAGCAGTACTTC CASSLSGGPYEQYF
TRBJ2-3 - - TRBV19 TGTGCCAGTAGTATTGACCCCGGGACAGATACGCAGTATTTT CASSIDPGTDTQYF
TRBJ2-7 - TRBD1 TRBV5-4 TGTGCCAGCAGCTTTCCCGGGACAGCCCCCTACGAGCAGTACTTC CASSFPGTAPYEQYF
TRBJ1-5 - TRBD1 TRBV23-1 TGCGCCAGCAGCCCGGACAGGGGACATAGCAATCAGCCCCAGCATTTT CASSPDRGHSNQPQHF
TRBJ1-1 once TRBD1 TRBV29-1 TGCAGCGTCCAGGGGGCCACTGAAGCTTTCTTT CSVQGATEAFF
TRBJ2-1 - - TRBV2 TGTGCCAGCAGCGCGGATTCCCCTTCCGATGAGCAGTTCTTC CASSADSPSDEQFF
TRBJ1-3 - - TRBV9 TGTGCCAGCGGGACACCAGGAAACACCATATATTTT CASGTPGNTIYF
TRBJ1-2 - TRBD1 TRBV7-9 TGTGCCAGCAGCCTCCCGGGACAGAGTTCCTATGGCTACACCTTC CASSLPGQSSYGYTF
TRBJ1-6 - TRBD1 TRBV2 TGTGCCAGCAGTATTAAACAGGGGAATTCACCCCTCCACTTT CASSIKQGNSPLHF
TRBJ2-7 - TRBD2 TRBV6-6 TGTGCCAGCAGTTTAGTAGCGGGAGATTCAGTGCAGTACTTC CASSLVAGDSVQYF
TRBJ1-4 - TRBD1 TRBV19 TGTGCCAGTAGTTCGGGACAGGGTGTCGGTGAAAAACTGTTTTTT CASSSGQGVGEKLFF
TRBJ2-2 - TRBD1 TRBV19 TGTGCCAGTAGCGACAGGGGAAACACCGGGGAGCTGTTTTTT CASSDRGNTGELFF
TRBJ1-2 - - TRBV6-7 TGTGCCAGCAGTGTTAACAGGGAGGGCTACACCTTC CASSVNREGYTF
TRBJ1-6 - - TRBV6-6 TGTGCCAGCAGTTACGGGCAGGGTGGTTCACCCCTCCACTTT CASSYGQGGSPLHF
TRBJ2-1 - TRBD2 TRBV5-1 TGCGCCAGCAGCTTGGCCGCTAGCGGGAGAGGGAATGAGCAGTTCTTC CASSLAASGRGNEQFF
TRBJ2-1 - - TRBV4-3 TGCGCCAGCAGCCAAGGGGATAGCGGTTACAATGAGCAGTTCTTC CASSQGDSGYNEQFF
TRBJ2-3 once - TRBV4-1 TGCGCCAGCAGCCAAGTCCAGGTTGGCACAGATACGCAGTATTTT CASSQVQVGTDTQYF
TRBJ2-1 - TRBD2 TRBV5-1 TGCGCCAGCAGCGATCGGACTAGCGGAGACCTACGGTTCTTC CASSDRTSGDLRFF
TRBJ2-7 - TRBD1 TRBV6-6 TGTGCCAGCAGATTCCGGGACAGGGGCTACGAGCAGTACTTC CASRFRDRGYEQYF
TRBJ2-1 - TRBD2 TRBV16 TGTGCCAGCAGCCCGCTAGCGGTCGTTCGTGAGCAGTTCTTC CASSPLAVVREQFF
TRBJ1-2 few - TRBV27 TGTGCCAGCAGTACATCAGGGGACGGAGGCTACACCTTC CASSTSGDGGYTF
TRBJ2-7 - - TRBV11-3 TGTGCCAGCAGCCGATCTAATGGTCCGTACTACGAGCAGTACTTC CASSRSNGPYYEQYF
TRBJ2-1 - - TRBV11-2 TGTGCCAGCAGCTTAGTAGCGCCGGGGAACAATGAGCAGTTCTTC CASSLVAPGNNEQFF
TRBJ2-1 once TRBD2 TRBV27 TGTGCCAGCAGTTTAGGGACTAGCGTTCTCTACAATGAGCAGTTCTTC CASSLGTSVLYNEQFF
TRBJ1-5 - - TRBV4-3 TGCGCCAGCAGCCAAGACAGTAGCAATCAGCCCCAGCATTTT CASSQDSSNQPQHF
TRBJ2-3 - - TRBV7-3 TGTGCCAGCAGCTTATACCCTAGCGGCACAGATACGCAGTATTTT CASSLYPSGTDTQYF
TRBJ2-2 - - TRBV11-3 TGTGCCAGCAGCCCAAGGGGGCGGGAGAACACCGGGGAGCTGTTTTTT CASSPRGRENTGELFF
TRBJ2-2 - - TRBV27 TGTGCCAGTGGACGAGGGGGGGGATCTGGGGAGCTGTTTTTT CASGRGGGSGELFF
TRBJ1-1 - TRBD1 TRBV15 TGTGCCGTTAGGGGGCTGAACACTGAAGCTTTCTTT CAVRGLNTEAFF
TRBJ2-3 once TRBD1 TRBV28 TGTGCCAGCAATCCGGGACAGGGGCATACAGATACGCAGTATTTT CASNPGQGHTDTQYF